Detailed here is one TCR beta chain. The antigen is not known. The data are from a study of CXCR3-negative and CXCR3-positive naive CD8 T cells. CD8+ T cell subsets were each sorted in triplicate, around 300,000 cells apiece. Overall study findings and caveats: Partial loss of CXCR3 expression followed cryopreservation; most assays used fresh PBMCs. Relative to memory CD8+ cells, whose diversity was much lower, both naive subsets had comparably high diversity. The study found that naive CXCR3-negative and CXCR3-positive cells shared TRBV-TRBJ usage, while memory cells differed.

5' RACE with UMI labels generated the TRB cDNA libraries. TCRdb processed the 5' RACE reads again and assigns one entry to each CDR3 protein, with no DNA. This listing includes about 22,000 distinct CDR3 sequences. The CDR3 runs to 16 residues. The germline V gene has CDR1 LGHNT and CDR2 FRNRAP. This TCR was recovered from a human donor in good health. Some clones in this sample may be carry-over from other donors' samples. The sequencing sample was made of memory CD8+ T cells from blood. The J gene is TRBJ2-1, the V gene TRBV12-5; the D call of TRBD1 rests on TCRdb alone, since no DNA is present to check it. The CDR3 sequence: CASGLVGTGEDNEQFF.